The clone carrying this T cell receptor beta chain was counted only a few times. Its specificity is unknown. The V gene's germline CDR1 is SQVTM and CDR2 ANQGSEA. Trimming took 4 bases from V and 0 from J, leaving 10 bases between them. The CDR3 is made up of 14 amino acids. Each cDNA molecule carried a unique molecular identifier. One entry per CDR3 protein, called by TCRdb with MiXCR from the 5' RACE reads. The table shows more than 55,000 distinct CDR3 sequences, with 12% occurring only once. The record originates from a study of early T cells in non-severe SARS-CoV-2 infection. Findings and limits, study-wide: Anti-spike CD8 responses were favored by VDJdb matching, which missed private and CD4 specificities.

The chain is built from TRBV29-1 and TRBJ1-5; D gene ambiguous. The TCR comes from an adult who was a healthcare worker with PCR-confirmed SARS-CoV-2 infection or an uninfected control (not recorded which). The specimen was whole blood. The CDR3 is CSVALYNSNQPQHF. CDR3 DNA sequence: TGCAGCGTTGCACTTTATAATAGCAATCAGCCCCAGCATTTT.